This TCR beta chain is from a study of shared clonotypes between healthy human individuals. The V gene's germline CDR1 is MNHNY and CDR2 SVGAGI (reference sequence). V dropped 2 bases and J dropped 3 bases, with 11 bases sitting between them. The CDR3 is made up of 14 amino acids. Here immunoSEQ multiplex PCR was the method, and the copy in TCRdb shows in-frame clones only, minus some. The data contain about 590,000 clones, 95% of them seen just once; the ten biggest clones take up around 0.11%. As regards this clone: The antigen is not known.

Whole-study findings and limits: Having only a few donors restricted how much genetic and exposure-history diversity was captured. Shared clonotypes: roughly 5% naive CD4, around 3.4% naive CD8, 2.3% memory CD4, 0.4% memory CD8.

Naive CD8 cells lacked CD45RO, underwent positive selection for CCR7 and left out terminally differentiated effector memory CD45RA+ cells. The sequencing sample was made of naive CD8+ T cells sorted from blood. This sequence originates from a woman aged 25-40 years in good health. The chain recombines TRBV6-6 with TRBJ2-7, with D possibly being TRBD1 (6 bases). The CDR3 region is CASSYDQGIYEQYF. Here the CDR3 DNA reads TGTGCCAGCAGTTACGATCAGGGGATCTACGAGCAGTACTTC.